The sequence of this T cell receptor beta chain was determined in a study of shared clonotypes between healthy human individuals. Study outcomes and limitations: What naive subsets generally showed was a larger estimated richness than memory subsets showed.

Germline V gene data show CDR1 as MNHEY and CDR2 as SMNVEV (reference sequence). The CDR3 contains 12 residues. V lost 8 bases, J lost 0 bases, and 8 bases lay in between. Details on this clone: The antigen is unknown.

Deep-level settings were used for running the assay. Measured with immunoSEQ multiplex PCR; TCRdb has only the in-frame clones, and not every one. The table includes hundreds of thousands of clones, under 80% detected once. The TCR originated in a young woman in good health. The specimen was memory CD4+ T cells sorted from blood. The subset was: CD45RA-negative fraction. V gene TRBV27 combines with J gene TRBJ2-7; no definite D call. The CDR3: CASYSSSYEQYF. The CDR3 DNA sequence: TGTGCCAGCTACTCCAGCTCCTACGAGCAGTACTTC.